This passage covers 6 T cell receptor beta chains from one sample sequenced in a study of T cell repertoires in cytomegalovirus infection. A single record per CDR3 protein comes from TCRdb applying MiXCR to the reads. The sample lists some 220,000 distinct CDR3 sequences; roughly an eighth were seen once. Specimen: PBMCs. Receptor source: a human donor in good health (CMV status not recorded). Some clones in this sample may be carry-over from other donors' samples.

This sequence joins TRBV15 and TRBJ1-6; TRBD1 might be the D (5 bases). Trimming removed 4 bases from V and 14 bases from J, with 9 bases in between. Germline V gene sequence: CDR1 LNHNV, CDR2 YYDKDF (reference sequence). The CDR3 covers 11 residues. The CDR3 sequence is CATSKGLALHF. The CDR3 bases are TGTGCCACCAGCAAGGGGTTGGCCCTCCACTTT.

The rearrangement uses TRBV11-3 and TRBJ1-2; tentative D call: TRBD1 (5 bases). The CDR3 loop spans 16 amino acids. Germline loops: CDR1 SGHNT, CDR2 YENEEA. The ends were cut back, 5 bases at V and 0 bases at J, with 16 bases in the middle. The CDR3 bases are TGTGCCAGCAGCCCTCCGGGACGGCCGGCTAACTATGGCTACACCTTC. Translated, it gives CASSPPGRPANYGYTF.

V gene TRBV29-1 combines with J gene TRBJ1-5; TRBD1 agrees at 7 bases. This CDR3 has 13 amino acids. With V trimmed by 5 bases and J by 9 bases, 10 bases remained unmatched. Germline assignment: CDR1 SQVTM and CDR2 ANQGSEA. The CDR3 loop is CSVLQGPGWPQHF. As DNA, the CDR3 is TGCAGCGTTCTACAGGGGCCCGGATGGCCCCAGCATTTT.

This clonotype was seen more than once but under ten times. This sequence joins TRBV27 and TRBJ1-2; D remains unclear. V was clipped by 2 bases and J by 8 bases, with 12 bases between them. The CDR3 covers 13 residues. Germline V gene lookup returns CDR1 MNHEY and CDR2 SMNVEV (reference sequence). CDR3 DNA: TGTGCCAGCAGTTTAAAGGAACGGGGAGGCTACACCTTC. As protein: CASSLKERGGYTF.

This clonotype was seen repeatedly, ten times or more. The chain recombines TRBV7-2 with TRBJ2-7; no firm D call. This CDR3 has 13 amino acids. Germline CDR1 reads SGHTA; CDR2 reads FQGNSA. The V end lost 3 bases, the J end lost 3 bases, and 9 bases lay between the germline ends. The CDR3 DNA is TGTGCCAGCAGCTTCCGGACGAACTACGAGCAGTACTTC. Encoded protein: CASSFRTNYEQYF.

In its sample, this clonotype was seen a few times. The chain employs TRBV29-1 and TRBJ2-7; tentative D call: TRBD1 (8 bases). This CDR3 has 14 amino acids. Trimming took 6 bases from V and 5 from J, leaving 20 bases between them. The germline CDR1 and CDR2 sequences are SQVTM and ANQGSEA. For the CDR3, the DNA is TGCAGCGTAGCACGGAACAGGGGGAGGGACGAGCAGTACTTC. It yields the protein CSVARNRGRDEQYF.